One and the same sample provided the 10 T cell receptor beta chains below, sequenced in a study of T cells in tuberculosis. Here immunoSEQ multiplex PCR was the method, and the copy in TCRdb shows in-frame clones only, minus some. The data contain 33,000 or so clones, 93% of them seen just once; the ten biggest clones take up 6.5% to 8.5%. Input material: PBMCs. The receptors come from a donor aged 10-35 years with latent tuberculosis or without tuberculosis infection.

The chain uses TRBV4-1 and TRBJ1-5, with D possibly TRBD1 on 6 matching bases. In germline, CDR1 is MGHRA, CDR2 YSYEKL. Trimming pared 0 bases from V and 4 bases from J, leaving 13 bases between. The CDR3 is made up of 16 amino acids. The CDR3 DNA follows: TGCGCCAGCAGCCAAGAACCCGGGACAAAAAATCAGCCCCAGCATTTT. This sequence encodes CASSQEPGTKNQPQHF.

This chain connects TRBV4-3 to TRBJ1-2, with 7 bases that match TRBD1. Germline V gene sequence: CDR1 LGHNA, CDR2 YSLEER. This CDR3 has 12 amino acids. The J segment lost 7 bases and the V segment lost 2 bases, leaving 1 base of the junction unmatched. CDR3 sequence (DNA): TGCGCCAGCAGCCAAAACAGGGGTGGCTACACCTTC. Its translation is CASSQNRGGYTF.

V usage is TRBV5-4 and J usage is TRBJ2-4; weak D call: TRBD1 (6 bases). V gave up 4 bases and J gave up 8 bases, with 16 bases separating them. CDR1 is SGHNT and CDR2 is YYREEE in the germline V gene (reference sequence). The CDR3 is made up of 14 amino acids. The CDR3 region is CASSTSQGTDIQYF. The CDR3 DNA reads TGTGCCAGCAGCACCTCCCAGGGGACGGACATTCAGTACTTC.

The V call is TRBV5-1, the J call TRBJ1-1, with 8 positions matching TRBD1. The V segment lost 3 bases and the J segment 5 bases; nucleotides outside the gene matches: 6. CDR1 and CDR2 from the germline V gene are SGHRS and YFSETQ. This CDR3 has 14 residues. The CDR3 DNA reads TGCGCCAGCAGCTGGGGACAGGCGCGGACTGAAGCTTTCTTT. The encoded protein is CASSWGQARTEAFF.

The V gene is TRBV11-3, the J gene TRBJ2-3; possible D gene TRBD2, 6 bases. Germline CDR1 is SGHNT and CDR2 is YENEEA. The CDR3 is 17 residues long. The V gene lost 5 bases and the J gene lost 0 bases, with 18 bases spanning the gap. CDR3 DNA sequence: TGTGCCAGCAGCCCCAGCGGGCTGGTTTCTAGCACAGATACGCAGTATTTT. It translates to CASSPSGLVSSTDTQYF.

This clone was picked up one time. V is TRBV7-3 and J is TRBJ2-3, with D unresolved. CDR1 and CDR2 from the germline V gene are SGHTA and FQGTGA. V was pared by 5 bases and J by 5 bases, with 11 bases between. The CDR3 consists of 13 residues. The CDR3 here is CASSQTRLDTQYF. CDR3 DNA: TGTGCCAGCAGCCAGACTCGGCTAGATACGCAGTATTTT.

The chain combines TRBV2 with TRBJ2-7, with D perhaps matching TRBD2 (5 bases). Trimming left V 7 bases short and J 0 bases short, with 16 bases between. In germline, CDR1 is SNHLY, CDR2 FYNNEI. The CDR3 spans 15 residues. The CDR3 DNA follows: TGTGCCAGCAAGGAGGAGAGGGCCCTCTCCTACGAGCAGTACTTC. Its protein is CASKEERALSYEQYF.

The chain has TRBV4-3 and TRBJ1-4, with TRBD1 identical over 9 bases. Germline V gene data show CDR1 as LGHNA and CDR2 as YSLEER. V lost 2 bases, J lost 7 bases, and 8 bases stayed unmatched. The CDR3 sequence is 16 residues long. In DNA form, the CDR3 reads TGCGCCAGCAGCCAAAAGAACCGGGACAGGGCTGAAAAACTGTTTTTT. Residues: CASSQKNRDRAEKLFF.

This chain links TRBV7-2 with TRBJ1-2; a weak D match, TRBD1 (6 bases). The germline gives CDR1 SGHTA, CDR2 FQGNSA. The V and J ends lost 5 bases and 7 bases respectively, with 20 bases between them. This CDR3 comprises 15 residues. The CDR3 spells CASSRGWVQGGGYTF. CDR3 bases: TGTGCCAGCAGCCGGGGATGGGTACAGGGTGGTGGCTACACCTTC.

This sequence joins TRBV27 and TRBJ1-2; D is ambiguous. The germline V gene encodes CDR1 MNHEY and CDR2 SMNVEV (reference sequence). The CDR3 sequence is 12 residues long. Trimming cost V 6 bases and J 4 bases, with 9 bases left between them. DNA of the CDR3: TGTGCCAGCAGCCCGCTCGGCTATGGCTACACCTTC. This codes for CASSPLGYGYTF.